The T cell receptor beta chain described here comes from a study of T cell responses to AZD1222 COVID-19 vaccine. Study conclusions and caveats: Vaccine-associated CD4 TCRs spanned spike, dominant at 160-218 and 743-854. The donor group comprised mostly white British people and more females; the analysis possibly underestimated clonal diversity.

Clones were sequenced by immunoSEQ multiplex PCR, and TCRdb holds only the in-frame ones, with some missing. Of around 150,000 clones listed, 88% are singletons. The count of this clone is one. Its antigen is unidentified. V lost 3 bases, J lost 6 bases, and 17 bases lay in between. Germline lookup yields CDR1 GTSNPN and CDR2 SVGIG (reference sequence). This CDR3 spans 14 amino acids. Second-dose intervals of approximately 4 or approximately 12 weeks were pooled. The TCR comes from an adult who received the AZD1222 COVID-19 vaccine. V and J are TRBV30 and TRBJ1-1; D is uncertain. The starting material was peripheral blood, obtained 28 days after the second AZD1222 dose. The CDR3: CAWRIGYGDAEAFF. The CDR3 region has the DNA TGTGCCTGGAGAATAGGGTACGGGGATGCTGAAGCTTTCTTT.